This T cell receptor beta chain was recovered during a study of T cells in Graves' hyperthyroidism and ophthalmopathy. Whole-study findings and limits: Blood also contained most expanded thyroid clonotypes above 0.001.

This clonotype was observed at least ten times. What it binds is unknown. RNA transcripts gave rise to amplified TCR beta CDR3 regions. TCR CDR3 underwent first-round RT-PCR with the HTBI primer set. TCRdb re-called the multiplex PCR reads through MiXCR, storing one row per CDR3 protein. The sample consists of about 580,000 distinct CDR3 sequences, around 42% of them appearing once. V gave up 4 bases and J gave up 2 bases, with 12 bases separating them. The CDR3 is made up of 14 amino acids. The rearrangement uses TRBV12-3 or TRBV12-4 and TRBJ2-7; no clear D gene. This clonotype originated in a woman between 18 and 29 years old with Graves' hyperthyroidism. The sequenced material came from peripheral blood or thyroid tissue (not recorded which). CDR3 bases: TGTGCCAGCAGTTCGAGAGCTGATCCCTACGAGCAGTACTTC. Residues: CASSSRADPYEQYF.